This T cell receptor beta chain was obtained from a study of cytomegalovirus exposure and HLA in healthy donors. General study results and limits: Across donors, sequencing depth was assumed by presence/absence analyses to be roughly uniform.

Amplification used 60 Vbeta primers and 13 Jbeta primers. Here immunoSEQ multiplex PCR was the method, and the copy in TCRdb shows in-frame clones only, minus some. The top ten clones hold around 7% of a sample with 130,000 or so clones, just under 75% of them seen once. V lost 0 bases to trimming and J lost 1 base, with 10 bases between them. CDR1 SGDLS and CDR2 YYNGEE come from the germline V gene. The CDR3 length is 15 residues. On this clone: Its antigen is still unknown.

The sample taken for sequencing was PBMCs. The chain recombines TRBV9 with TRBJ1-1, with a weak D call TRBD1 (5 bases). The TCR was taken from a man aged 35 to 55 in good health and CMV-seropositive. CDR3 protein: CASSVDGRENTEAFF. CDR3 sequence (DNA): TGTGCCAGCAGCGTAGATGGCAGGGAGAACACTGAAGCTTTCTTT.